The entry below gives a single T cell receptor beta chain sequence along with its context. The data belong to a study of blood T cell repertoires in COVID-19. Study background: Acute and convalescent COVID-19 specimens originated in the United States, Italy and Spain. PBMCs, B-cell-depleted T cells, or T cells were the source of the cDNA or gDNA that made up the material.

Original processing notes: Amplification of reference gene primers was used by the study to estimate nucleated cell counts. Libraries were prepared by immunoSEQ multiplex PCR; TCRdb keeps only in-frame clonotypes and omits some of them. D and trimming come from the DNA, and the V and J calls and clone size come from that table. The sample contains about 140,000 clones, roughly four fifths of which appear only once. CDR3 size: 19 residues. With 6 bases clipped from V and 4 bases from J, the junction kept 20 bases outside the gene matches. CDR1 MNHNY and CDR2 SVGAGI come from the germline V gene (reference sequence). The study assigned cohorts using participant-reported clinical history.

This rearrangement joins TRBV6-6 to TRBJ1-2; TRBD1 aligns across 10 bases. Sample: PBMCs or T cells enriched from blood (not recorded which). The TCR originated in a woman aged 18-30 years who had been exposed to COVID-19. The CDR3, as DNA: TGTGCCAGCAGCTACCCCGTAACCGGGACAGGGGTTGCGGGCTATGGCTACACCTTC. Translating gives CASSYPVTGTGVAGYGYTF.